Included here is one T cell receptor beta chain sequence, with context. Only in-frame clones appear in the TCRdb table, and some are missing; sequencing was by immunoSEQ multiplex PCR. The table includes about 100,000 clones, around 95% detected once. This record belongs to a study of technical replicates of blood from a handful of donors. The CDR3 extends over 14 amino acids. Germline CDR1 GTSNPN, CDR2 SVGIG (reference sequence). V was trimmed by 4 bases and J by 5 bases, leaving 14 bases between them. This TCR derives from a human donor in good health. The source material was T cells isolated from PBMCs. This chain connects TRBV30 to TRBJ1-4, with D possibly TRBD1 on 5 matching bases. CDR3 nucleotide sequence: TGTGCCTGGACAGCCGGGACTTCAAATGAAAAACTGTTTTTT. The encoded protein is CAWTAGTSNEKLFF.